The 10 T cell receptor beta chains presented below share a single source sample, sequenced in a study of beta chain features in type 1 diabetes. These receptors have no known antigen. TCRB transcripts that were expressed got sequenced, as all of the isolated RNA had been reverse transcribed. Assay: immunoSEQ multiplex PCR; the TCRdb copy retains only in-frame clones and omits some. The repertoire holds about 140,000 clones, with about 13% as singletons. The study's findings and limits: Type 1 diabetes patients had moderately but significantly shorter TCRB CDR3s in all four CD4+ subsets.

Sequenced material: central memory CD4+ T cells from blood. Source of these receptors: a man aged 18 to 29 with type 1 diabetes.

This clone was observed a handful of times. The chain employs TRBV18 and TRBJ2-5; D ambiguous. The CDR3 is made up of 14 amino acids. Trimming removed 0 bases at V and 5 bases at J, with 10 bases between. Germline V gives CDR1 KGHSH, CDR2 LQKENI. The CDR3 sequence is CASSPPELRETQYF. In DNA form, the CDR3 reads TGTGCCAGCTCACCACCAGAACTGAGGGAGACCCAGTACTTC.

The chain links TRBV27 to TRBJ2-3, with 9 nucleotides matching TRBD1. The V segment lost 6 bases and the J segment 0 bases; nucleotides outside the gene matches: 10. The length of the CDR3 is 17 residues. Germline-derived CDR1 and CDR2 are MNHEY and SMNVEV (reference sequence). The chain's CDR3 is CASSPLGQGRSTDTQYF. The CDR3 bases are TGTGCCAGCAGCCCCCTCGGACAGGGGAGAAGCACAGATACGCAGTATTTT.

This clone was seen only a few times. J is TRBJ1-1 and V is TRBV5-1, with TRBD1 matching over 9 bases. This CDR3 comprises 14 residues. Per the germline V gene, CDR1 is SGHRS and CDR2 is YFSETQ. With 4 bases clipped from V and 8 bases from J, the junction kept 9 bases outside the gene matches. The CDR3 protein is CASSAGDRAYEAFF. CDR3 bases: TGCGCCAGCAGCGCGGGGGACAGGGCCTACGAAGCTTTCTTT.

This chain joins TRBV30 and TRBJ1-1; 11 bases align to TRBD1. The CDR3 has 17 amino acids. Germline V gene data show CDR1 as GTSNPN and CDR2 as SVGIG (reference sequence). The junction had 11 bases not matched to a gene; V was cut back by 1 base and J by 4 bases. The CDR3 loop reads CAWSGQLPGQGVTEAFF. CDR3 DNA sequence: TGTGCCTGGAGTGGCCAGCTCCCGGGACAGGGGGTCACTGAAGCTTTCTTT.

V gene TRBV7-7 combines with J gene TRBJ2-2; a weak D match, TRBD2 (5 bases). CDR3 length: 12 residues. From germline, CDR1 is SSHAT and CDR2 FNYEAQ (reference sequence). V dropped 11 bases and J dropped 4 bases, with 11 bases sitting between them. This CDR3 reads CAGVGSTGELFF. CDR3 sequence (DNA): TGTGCCGGCGTGGGGAGCACCGGGGAGCTGTTTTTT.

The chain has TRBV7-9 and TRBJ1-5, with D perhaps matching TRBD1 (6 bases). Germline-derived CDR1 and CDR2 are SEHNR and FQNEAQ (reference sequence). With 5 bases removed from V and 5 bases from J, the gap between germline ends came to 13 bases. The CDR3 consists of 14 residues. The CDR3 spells CASSPGTNHQPQHF. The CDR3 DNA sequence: TGTGCCAGCAGCCCAGGGACAAACCATCAGCCCCAGCATTTT.

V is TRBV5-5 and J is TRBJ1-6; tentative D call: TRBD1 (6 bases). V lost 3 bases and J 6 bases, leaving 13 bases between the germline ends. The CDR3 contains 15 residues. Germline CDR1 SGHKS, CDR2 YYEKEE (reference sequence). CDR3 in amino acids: CASSSTGPANSPLHF. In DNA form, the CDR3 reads TGTGCCAGCAGCTCTACAGGGCCGGCTAATTCACCCCTCCACTTT.

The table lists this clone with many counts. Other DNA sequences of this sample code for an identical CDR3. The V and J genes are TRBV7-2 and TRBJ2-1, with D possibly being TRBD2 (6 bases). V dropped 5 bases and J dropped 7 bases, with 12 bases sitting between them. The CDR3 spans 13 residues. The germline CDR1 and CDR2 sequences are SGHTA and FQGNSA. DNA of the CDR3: TGTGCCAGCAGCCCTTGGGCGGGGAATGAGCAGTTCTTC. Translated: CASSPWAGNEQFF.

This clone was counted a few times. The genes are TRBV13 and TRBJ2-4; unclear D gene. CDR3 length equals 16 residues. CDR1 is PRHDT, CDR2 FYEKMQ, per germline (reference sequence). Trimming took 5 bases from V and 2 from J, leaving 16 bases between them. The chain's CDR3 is CASSPSGERTKNIQYF. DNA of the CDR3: TGTGCCAGCAGCCCCTCCGGTGAGAGAACCAAAAACATTCAGTACTTC.

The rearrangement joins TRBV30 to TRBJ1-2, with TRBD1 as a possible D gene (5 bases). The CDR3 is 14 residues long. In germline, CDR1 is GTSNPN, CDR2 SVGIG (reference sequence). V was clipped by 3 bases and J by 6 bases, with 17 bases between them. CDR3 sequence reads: CAWRLTGTPHGYTF. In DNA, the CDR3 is TGTGCCTGGAGGCTGACCGGGACGCCGCATGGCTACACCTTC.